Following are 9 T cell receptor beta chains from one sample sequenced in a study of response to subunit inactivated influenza vaccine. One entry per CDR3 protein results from TCRdb running MiXCR on the RT-PCR reads. The sample includes 550,000 to 800,000 distinct CDR3 sequences, about 15% seen only once; the top ten take roughly 12%. Sequencing used PBMCs from blood, obtained 11 to 12 days after vaccination. These TCRs come from a man aged 50 to 59 who received an inactivated influenza vaccine.

This clonotype was found many times. The chain carries TRBV10-2 and TRBJ1-2; the D is unclear. V gave up 7 bases and J gave up 2 bases, with 14 bases separating them. The CDR3 consists of 14 residues. From germline, CDR1 is WSHSY and CDR2 SAAADI. CDR3 region: CASTTSPANYGYTF. CDR3 bases: TGCGCCAGCACAACATCTCCGGCCAACTATGGCTACACCTTC.

This clonotype showed up many times. This chain links TRBV7-8 with TRBJ2-7; 9 nucleotides line up with TRBD2. Trimming at V came to 5 bases and at J to 2 bases, leaving 19 bases not matched to a gene. Germline V CDR1 and CDR2: SGHVS, FQNEAQ. This CDR3 has 19 amino acids. The CDR3 DNA sequence: TGTGCCAGCAGCCGACCCCGTCGCCAAAGCGGGGGGCAAACCTACGAGCAGTACTTC. Protein product: CASSRPRRQSGGQTYEQYF.

The chain recombines TRBV5-1 with TRBJ2-1, with D possibly TRBD2 on 5 matching bases. Trimming took off 4 bases at V and 0 bases at J, with 11 bases between the two ends. CDR3 length: 15 residues. Germline values: CDR1 SGHRS, CDR2 YFSETQ. The chain's CDR3 is CASSPSEASYNEQFF. The CDR3 coding sequence is TGCGCCAGCAGCCCCTCGGAGGCCTCCTACAATGAGCAGTTCTTC.

This clonotype was found a few times. The chain combines TRBV9 with TRBJ2-3; D call uncertain. Trimming stripped 0 bases from V and 5 bases from J, with 7 bases between. The CDR3 spans 13 residues. CDR1 is SGDLS, CDR2 YYNGEE, per germline. As DNA, the CDR3 is TGTGCCAGCAGCGTAGAGTGGAGAGATACGCAGTATTTT. This encodes CASSVEWRDTQYF.

This clonotype occurred a few times. The V call is TRBV7-2, the J call TRBJ2-3, with D perhaps TRBD1 (5 bases). The CDR3 extends over 15 amino acids. Trimming cost V 5 bases and J 0 bases, with 12 bases left between them. CDR1 SGHTA and CDR2 FQGNSA come from the germline V gene. The CDR3 here is CASSVTRESTDTQYF. The CDR3 nucleotides are TGTGCCAGCAGCGTCACCAGGGAAAGCACAGATACGCAGTATTTT.

This clonotype was seen at least ten times. The rearrangement uses TRBV29-1 and TRBJ2-7; 9 nucleotides align to TRBD1. The germline gives CDR1 SQVTM, CDR2 ANQGSEA. The CDR3 spans 13 residues. V dropped 4 bases and J dropped 2; count of bases not matched to a gene: 3. The CDR3 coding sequence is TGCAGCGTTGGAGGACAGGGGACCTACGAGCAGTACTTC. It specifies CSVGGQGTYEQYF.

This clonotype occurred many times. J is TRBJ2-1 and V is TRBV12-3 or TRBV12-4; possibly TRBD1 for D (6 bases). The CDR3 runs to 15 residues. V shed 3 bases and J shed 2 bases, with 11 bases lying between them. This chain's CDR3 is CASSFGTGTYNEQFF. CDR3 nucleotides: TGTGCCAGCAGTTTCGGTACAGGGACCTACAATGAGCAGTTCTTC.

The chain uses TRBV4-3 and TRBJ2-2, with 7 positions matching TRBD2. Trimming at V came to 5 bases and at J to 5 bases, leaving 14 bases not matched to a gene. Germline CDR1 reads LGHNA; CDR2 reads YSLEER. The CDR3 is 17 residues long. CDR3 sequence (DNA): TGCGCCAGCAGCAAATCGACCCAACGCGGGAGTACCGGGGAGCTGTTTTTT. Its translation is CASSKSTQRGSTGELFF.

The chain combines TRBV12-3 or TRBV12-4 with TRBJ1-1; D may be TRBD1 (6 bases). V lost 2 bases, J lost 12 bases, and 16 bases lay in between. The CDR3 has 13 residues. The CDR3 region has the DNA TGTGCCAGCAGTTTATCGATCGGGGGCGAACCTTTCTTT. The encoded protein is CASSLSIGGEPFF.